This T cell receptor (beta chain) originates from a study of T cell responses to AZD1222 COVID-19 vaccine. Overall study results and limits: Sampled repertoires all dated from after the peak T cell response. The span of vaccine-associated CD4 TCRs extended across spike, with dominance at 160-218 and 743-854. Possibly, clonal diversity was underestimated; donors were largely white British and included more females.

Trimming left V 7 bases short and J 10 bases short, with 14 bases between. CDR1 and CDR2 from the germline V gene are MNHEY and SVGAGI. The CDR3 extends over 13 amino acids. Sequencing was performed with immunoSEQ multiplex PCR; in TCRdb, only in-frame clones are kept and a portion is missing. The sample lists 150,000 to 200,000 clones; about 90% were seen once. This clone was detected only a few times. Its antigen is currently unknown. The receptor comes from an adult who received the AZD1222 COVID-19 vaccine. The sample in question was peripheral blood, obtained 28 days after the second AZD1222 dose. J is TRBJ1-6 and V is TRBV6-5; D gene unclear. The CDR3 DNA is TGTGCCAGCATGGAGCAAGCGGGATCACCCCTCCACTTT. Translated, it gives CASMEQAGSPLHF.